This T cell receptor beta chain derives from a study of T cell changes during pregnancy in multiple sclerosis. V dropped 2 bases and J dropped 7; count of bases not matched to a gene: 6. Germline V gives CDR1 GTSNPN, CDR2 SVGIG (reference sequence). There are 13 residues in the CDR3. This clone was recorded once. This table comes from immunoSEQ multiplex PCR, and its TCRdb copy is limited to in-frame clones, with some not included. The sample carries tens of thousands of clones, roughly 92% recorded once. The material sequenced was peripheral blood, taken in the third trimester of pregnancy. This rearrangement joins TRBV30 to TRBJ1-2; 8 nucleotides align to TRBD1. The clonotype comes from a female donor in good health, enrolled as a control in a pregnancy study. DNA for the CDR3: TGTGCCTGGAGTATCGGACAGGGTAGTGGCTACACCTTC. Amino acid sequence: CAWSIGQGSGYTF.